This T cell receptor beta chain is from a study of neurological immune-mediated disorders. General study findings and limits: Multiple sclerosis was found to have the least TCR clonal expansion, below healthy controls, and HTLV-1-associated myelopathy the most.

This clonotype occurred many times. Its specificity is not known. The cells used in sorted libraries, CD4+ or CD8+ T cells, numbered about a million. With 0 bases clipped from V and 4 bases from J, the junction kept 5 bases outside the gene matches. The CDR3 loop spans 15 amino acids. Germline values: CDR1 LGHDT, CDR2 YNNKEL (reference sequence). The cDNA came from 5'RACE with 10-nucleotide random UMIs. Each CDR3 protein gets one entry after TCRdb re-called the 5' RACE reads with MiXCR. The sample shows fewer than 20,000 distinct CDR3 sequences, under 4% of them seen only once. V usage is TRBV3-1 and J usage is TRBJ1-1, with 7 bases aligning to TRBD1. The source of this sequence is a woman in her thirties or forties in good health. The sequenced material came from CD8+ T cells from blood. The chain's CDR3 is CASSQDEGASTEAFF. CDR3 nucleotide sequence: TGTGCCAGCAGCCAAGATGAGGGGGCGAGCACTGAAGCTTTCTTT.